A single sample gave rise to the 27 T cell receptor beta chains below, sequenced in a study of T cell responses to AZD1222 COVID-19 vaccine. Some clones are missing from TCRdb's copy, which holds only in-frame ones; the method was immunoSEQ multiplex PCR. Among 130,000 to 150,000 clones listed, about 86% were seen once. This specimen was peripheral blood, taken 28 days after the second AZD1222 dose. All receptors come from an adult who received the AZD1222 COVID-19 vaccine.

This sequence joins TRBV10-3 and TRBJ2-7, with D possibly TRBD2 on 6 matching bases. Germline CDR1 is ENHRY and CDR2 is SYGVKD. Trimming left V 5 bases short and J 7 bases short, with 12 bases between. CDR3 length: 12 residues. The DNA of the CDR3 is TGTGCCATCAGTTCGGACGCGGGGGAGCAGTACTTC. As protein: CAISSDAGEQYF.

The rearrangement links TRBV11-2 to TRBJ1-2, with unresolved D. The CDR3 consists of 15 residues. Germline CDR1 and CDR2: SGHAT and FQNNGV. The V end was cut by 1 base, the J end by 8 bases, with 17 bases between. The CDR3 bases are TGTGCCAGCAGCTTAGGGTTCAACCTACCCTACGGCTACACCTTC. Its protein product is CASSLGFNLPYGYTF.

The chain is built from TRBV30 and TRBJ2-7, with a tentative D call TRBD1 (7 bases). The CDR3 has 17 residues. Germline CDR1 and CDR2: GTSNPN and SVGIG (reference sequence). V was shortened by 0 bases and J by 3 bases, with 21 bases between the two germline ends. This chain's CDR3 is CAWSVRWGGTDYYEQYF. CDR3 nucleotide sequence: TGTGCCTGGAGTGTACGGTGGGGCGGGACAGACTACTACGAGCAGTACTTC.

The CDR3, as DNA: TGTGCCTGGACTTCCCTTGAGACAGGGGGCCTCTCCTACGAGCAGTACTTC. Protein: CAWTSLETGGLSYEQYF. The rearrangement links TRBV30 to TRBJ2-7, with 10 nucleotides matching TRBD1. CDR3 length: 17 residues. The V and J ends lost 4 bases and 0 bases, in that order; junction bases with no gene match: 12. Germline CDR1 GTSNPN, CDR2 SVGIG (reference sequence). Full variable domain (rest looked up from reference TRBV30 and TRBJ2-7): SQTIHQWPATLVQPVGSPLSLECTVEGTSNPNLYWYRQAAGRGLQLLFYSVGIGQISSEVPQNLSASRPQDRQFILSSKKLLLSDSGFYLCAWTSLETGGLSYEQYFGPGTRLTVT.

The chain couples TRBV2 to TRBJ2-2, with D hard to call. CDR3 length equals 14 residues. Trimming removed 5 bases from V and 2 bases from J, with 9 bases in between. Germline CDR1 SNHLY, CDR2 FYNNEI. Here the CDR3 DNA reads TGTGCCAGCAGTCCTGACATCAACACCGGGGAGCTGTTTTTT. This encodes CASSPDINTGELFF.

The count of this clone is one. The genes are TRBV15 and TRBJ1-2, with D possibly being TRBD1 (6 bases). V was cut by 1 base and J by 8 bases, with 14 bases left in between. In germline, CDR1 is LNHNV, CDR2 YYDKDF (reference sequence). CDR3 length: 14 residues. CDR3 region: CATSRGDTRYGYTF. Written as DNA, the CDR3 is TGTGCCACCAGCAGAGGGGACACCCGGTACGGCTACACCTTC.

This chain links TRBV7-8 with TRBJ2-2, with 7 positions matching TRBD2. V trimming: 8 bases; J trimming: 4 bases; junction bases outside the gene matches: 7. From germline, CDR1 is SGHVS and CDR2 FQNEAQ. The length of the CDR3 is 14 residues. The CDR3: CASERAGRTGELFF. Written as DNA, the CDR3 is TGTGCCAGCGAACGAGCGGGACGCACCGGGGAGCTGTTTTTT. Supplemented by reference TRBV7-8 and TRBJ2-2, the full variable domain reads GAGVSQSPRYKVAKRGQDVALRCDPISGHVSLFWYQQALGQGPEFLTYFQNEAQLDKSGLPSDRFFAERPEGSVSTLKIQRTQQEDSAVYLCASERAGRTGELFFGEGSRLTVL.

This clone is a singleton in its sample. The chain carries TRBV3-1 (or the pseudogene TRBV3-2) and TRBJ2-3; the D is unclear. The CDR3 runs 15 residues. V was shortened by 3 bases and J by 5 bases, with 15 bases between the two germline ends. Germline CDR1 LGHDT, CDR2 YNNKEL (reference sequence). The CDR3 DNA reads TGTGCCAGCAGCCATCTCCAGCACAGCGTAGATACGCAGTATTTT. It yields the protein CASSHLQHSVDTQYF.

This chain connects TRBV2 to TRBJ2-7; D not certain. V was trimmed by 7 bases and J by 2 bases, leaving 3 bases between them. Per the germline V gene, CDR1 is SNHLY and CDR2 is FYNNEI. The CDR3 runs to 10 residues. CDR3 bases: TGTGCCAGCAACGCCTACGAGCAGTACTTC. It translates to CASNAYEQYF.

This clone occurred a few times. V and J are TRBV19 and TRBJ2-5; D is possibly TRBD2 (6 bases). Germline CDR1 LNHDA, CDR2 SQIVND (reference sequence). The germline V and J ends were trimmed by 3 bases and 5 bases, with 13 bases remaining between them. CDR3 length: 14 residues. The DNA of the CDR3 is TGTGCCAGTAGTATCCGGAACCGGGGGGAGACCCAGTACTTC. It codes for CASSIRNRGETQYF.

The chain has TRBV11-2 and TRBJ1-1; unclear D gene. Germline lookup yields CDR1 SGHAT and CDR2 FQNNGV. The CDR3 totals 12 residues. The V end lost 6 bases, the J end lost 1 base, and 6 bases lay between the germline ends. The CDR3 loop is CASSLQNTEAFF. The CDR3 DNA sequence: TGTGCCAGCAGTCTCCAGAACACTGAAGCTTTCTTT.

This chain links TRBV20-1 with TRBJ2-2; the match to TRBD2 covers 10 bases. The CDR3 is 15 amino acids. V lost 3 bases and J lost 7; bases outside the gene matches: 8. Germline lookup yields CDR1 DFQATT and CDR2 SNEGSKA (reference sequence). CDR3 coding DNA: TGCAGTGCTAGTGCCCTAGCGGGAGACGGCGGGGAGCTGTTTTTT. Translating it yields CSASALAGDGGELFF.

The CDR3 sequence: CASSPIGDRALYGYTF. The CDR3 coding sequence is TGTGCCAGCAGTCCCATAGGGGACAGGGCCCTTTATGGCTACACCTTC. J is TRBJ1-2 and V is TRBV27, with 9 bases identical to TRBD1. The length of the CDR3 is 16 residues. Germline values: CDR1 MNHEY, CDR2 SMNVEV (reference sequence). The V and J ends lost 5 bases and 5 bases, in that order; junction bases with no gene match: 12.

This clone was picked up a small number of times. The gene calls are TRBV6-1 and TRBJ1-2; 7 bases match TRBD1. CDR1 is MNHNS and CDR2 is SASEGT in the germline V gene. CDR3 size: 16 residues. V gave up 1 base and J gave up 4 bases; unmatched junction bases: 9. In DNA, the CDR3 is TGTGCCAGCAGTGAAGGGGGGCAGGGGGACAGCTATGGCTACACCTTC. This gives the protein CASSEGGQGDSYGYTF.

The chain couples TRBV29-1 to TRBJ2-5; 11 bases are a match to TRBD2. Germline CDR1 reads SQVTM; CDR2 reads ANQGSEA. CDR3 length equals 17 residues. Trimming cost V 1 base and J 2 bases; bases outside gene matches: 9. CDR3 nucleotides: TGCAGCGTTGAAGGGTTCGGGACTAGCGGACCTCAAGAGACCCAGTACTTC. Translated, it gives CSVEGFGTSGPQETQYF.

The chain has TRBV5-1 and TRBJ2-1; D is uncertain. V dropped 5 bases and J dropped 1 base, with 10 bases sitting between them. From germline, CDR1 is SGHRS and CDR2 YFSETQ. This CDR3 region has 14 residues. In nucleotides, the CDR3 is TGCGCCAGCAGAAAGGTACTATCCTACAATGAGCAGTTCTTC. Translating it yields CASRKVLSYNEQFF.

This chain connects TRBV24-1 to TRBJ1-2; D is unclear. This CDR3 has 11 amino acids. Germline values: CDR1 KGHDR, CDR2 SFDVKD. The CDR3 coding sequence is TGTCCGCTAGGCAGCATGGGAGGCTACACCTTC. Residues: CPLGSMGGYTF.

The chain is built from TRBV7-6 and TRBJ2-1; the D gene is possibly TRBD2 (6 bases). This CDR3 spans 16 amino acids. Germline assignment: CDR1 SGHVS and CDR2 FNYEAQ. V gave up 5 bases and J gave up 3 bases, with 17 bases separating them. The CDR3 loop is CASSPQLATFYNEQFF. For the CDR3, the DNA is TGTGCCAGCAGCCCCCAACTAGCTACCTTCTACAATGAGCAGTTCTTC. Full variable domain (missing parts from reference TRBV7-6 and TRBJ2-1): GAGVSQSPRYKVTKRGQDVALRCDPISGHVSLYWYRQALGQGPEFLTYFNYEAQQDKSGLPNDRFSAERPEGSISTLTIQRTEQRDSAMYRCASSPQLATFYNEQFFGPGTRLTVL.

This rearrangement joins TRBV12-3 or TRBV12-4 to TRBJ2-7, with unresolved D. The CDR3 is made up of 12 amino acids. Trimming removed 6 bases from V and 3 bases from J, with 9 bases in between. The CDR3 sequence: CASRDDGYEQYF. The CDR3 DNA follows: TGTGCCAGCAGGGACGACGGCTACGAGCAGTACTTC.

This clone was seen a single time. The genes are TRBV7-8 and TRBJ1-5; D is unclear. From germline, CDR1 is SGHVS and CDR2 FQNEAQ. Deletions cut 2 bases from V and 9 bases from J, with 11 bases between. The CDR3 extends over 13 amino acids. The CDR3, as DNA: TGTGCCAGCAGCTTAAGGGAGCTCCCGCCCCAGCATTTT. Its protein product is CASSLRELPPQHF. The whole variable domain, remainder taken from reference TRBV7-8 and TRBJ1-5, is GAGVSQSPRYKVAKRGQDVALRCDPISGHVSLFWYQQALGQGPEFLTYFQNEAQLDKSGLPSDRFFAERPEGSVSTLKIQRTQQEDSAVYLCASSLRELPPQHFGDGTRLSIL.

The chain combines TRBV11-3 with TRBJ2-3; 10 nucleotides line up with TRBD1. The CDR3 covers 15 residues. J was trimmed by 5 bases and V by 3 bases; bases with no gene match: 5. The germline gives CDR1 SGHNT, CDR2 YENEEA. The DNA for the CDR3 is TGTGCCAGCAGCTTCGGGGACAGGGGTCGAGATACGCAGTATTTT. Encoded protein: CASSFGDRGRDTQYF.

In its sample, this clone was seen once. The chain carries TRBV7-2 and TRBJ2-5; no reliable D call. Germline V gene lookup returns CDR1 SGHTA and CDR2 FQGNSA. Trimming took off 0 bases at V and 11 bases at J, with 13 bases between the two ends. The CDR3 sequence is 13 residues long. The CDR3 DNA reads TGTGCCAGCAGCTTAGCGCAACGCTCAGATCAGTACTTC. Protein sequence: CASSLAQRSDQYF.

The chain joins TRBV11-2 to TRBJ1-1; weak D call: TRBD1 (6 bases). Germline CDR1 is SGHAT and CDR2 is FQNNGV. The CDR3 totals 15 residues. The V gene lost 5 bases and the J gene lost 4 bases, with 17 bases spanning the gap. The CDR3, as DNA: TGTGCCAGCAGCCCACAACAGGGCGGGAGCACTGAAGCTTTCTTT. It yields the protein CASSPQQGGSTEAFF.

This clone was detected only a few times. The V gene is TRBV7-8, the J gene TRBJ1-6; D gene uncertain. The CDR3 is 18 residues long. With 5 bases removed from V and 0 bases from J, the gap between germline ends came to 17 bases. CDR1 and CDR2 (germline): SGHVS, FQNEAQ. CDR3 amino acids: CASSQTMQQSSYNSPLHF. Here the CDR3 DNA reads TGTGCCAGCAGCCAAACGATGCAGCAAAGCTCCTATAATTCACCCCTCCACTTT.

This chain joins TRBV30 and TRBJ2-3; no reliable D call. Trimming pared 2 bases from V and 6 bases from J, leaving 12 bases between. CDR1 GTSNPN and CDR2 SVGIG come from the germline V gene (reference sequence). The CDR3 extends over 13 amino acids. The CDR3: CAWSHDRADTQYF. CDR3 DNA sequence: TGTGCCTGGAGTCACGACCGGGCCGATACGCAGTATTTT.

The chain has TRBV7-8 and TRBJ2-7; D call uncertain. Germline V gene lookup returns CDR1 SGHVS and CDR2 FQNEAQ. The CDR3 has 10 residues. Trimming removed 7 bases from V and 2 bases from J, with 3 bases in between. CDR3 residues: CASTTYEQYF. CDR3 nucleotides: TGTGCCAGCACCACCTACGAGCAGTACTTC.

The chain employs TRBV2 and TRBJ1-1, with TRBD1 matching 7 bases. The CDR3 totals 13 residues. V gave up 4 bases and J gave up 7 bases; unmatched junction bases: 6. Germline loops: CDR1 SNHLY, CDR2 FYNNEI. The CDR3 DNA is TGTGCCAGCAGTGGGACAGGTAGAGGTGAAGCTTTCTTT. It encodes CASSGTGRGEAFF.